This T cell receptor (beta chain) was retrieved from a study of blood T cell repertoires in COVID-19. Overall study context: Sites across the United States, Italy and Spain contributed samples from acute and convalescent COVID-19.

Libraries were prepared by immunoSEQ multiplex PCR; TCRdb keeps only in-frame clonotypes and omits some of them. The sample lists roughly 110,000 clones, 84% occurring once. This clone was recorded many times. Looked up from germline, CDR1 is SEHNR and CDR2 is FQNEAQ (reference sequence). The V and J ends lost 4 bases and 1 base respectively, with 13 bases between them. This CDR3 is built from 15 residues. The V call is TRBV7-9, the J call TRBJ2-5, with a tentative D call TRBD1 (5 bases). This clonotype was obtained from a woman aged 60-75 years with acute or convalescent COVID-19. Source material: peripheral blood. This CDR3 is CASSSATVSQETQYF. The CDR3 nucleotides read TGTGCCAGCAGCTCCGCGACAGTGTCCCAAGAGACCCAGTACTTC. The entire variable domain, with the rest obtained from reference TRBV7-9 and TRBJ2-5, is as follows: DTGVSQNPRHKITKRGQNVTFRCDPISEHNRLYWYRQTLGQGPEFLTYFQNEAQLEKSRLLSDRFSAERPKGSFSTLEIQRTEQGDSAMYLCASSSATVSQETQYFGPGTRLLVL.